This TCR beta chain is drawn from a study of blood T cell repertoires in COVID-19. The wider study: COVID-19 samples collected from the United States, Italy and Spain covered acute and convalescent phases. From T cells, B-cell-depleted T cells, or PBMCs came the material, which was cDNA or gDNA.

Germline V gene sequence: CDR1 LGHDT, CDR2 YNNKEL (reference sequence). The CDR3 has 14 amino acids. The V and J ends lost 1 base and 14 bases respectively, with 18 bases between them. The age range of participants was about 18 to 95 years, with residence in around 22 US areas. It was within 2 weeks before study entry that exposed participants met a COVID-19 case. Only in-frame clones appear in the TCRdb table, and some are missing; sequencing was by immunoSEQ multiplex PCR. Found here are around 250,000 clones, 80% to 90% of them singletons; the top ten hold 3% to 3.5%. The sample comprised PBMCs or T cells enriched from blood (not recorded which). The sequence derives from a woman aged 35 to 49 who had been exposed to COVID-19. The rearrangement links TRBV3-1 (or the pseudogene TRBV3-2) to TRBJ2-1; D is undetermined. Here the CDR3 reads CASSQGGSPANKFF. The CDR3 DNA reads TGTGCCAGCAGCCAAGGTGGTAGCCCCGCTAATAAGTTCTTC.